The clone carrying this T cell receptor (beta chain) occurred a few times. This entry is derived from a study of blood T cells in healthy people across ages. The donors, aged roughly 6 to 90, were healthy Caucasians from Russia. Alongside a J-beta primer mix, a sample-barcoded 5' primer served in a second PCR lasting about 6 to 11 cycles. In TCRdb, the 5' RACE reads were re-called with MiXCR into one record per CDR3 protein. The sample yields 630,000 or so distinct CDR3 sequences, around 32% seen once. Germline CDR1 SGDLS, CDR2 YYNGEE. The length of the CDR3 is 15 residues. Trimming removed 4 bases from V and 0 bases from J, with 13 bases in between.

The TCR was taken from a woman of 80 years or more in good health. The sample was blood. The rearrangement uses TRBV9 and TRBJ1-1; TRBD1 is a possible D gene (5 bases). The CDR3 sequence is CASSWGLGVNTEAFF. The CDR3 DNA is TGTGCCAGCAGCTGGGGGTTAGGGGTGAACACTGAAGCTTTCTTT.